This T cell receptor beta chain was profiled in a study of blood T cell repertoires in COVID-19. Study-level information: Spain, Italy and the United States supplied samples that represented acute and convalescent COVID-19.

V shed 0 bases and J shed 7 bases, with 11 bases lying between them. Per the germline V gene, CDR1 is KGHDR and CDR2 is SFDVKD. The CDR3 is 14 residues long. In the authors' methods: From reference gene primer amplification, estimates of nucleated cell counts were derived. Sequencing used immunoSEQ multiplex PCR; TCRdb keeps in-frame clones, though not all of them. V and J calls and clone size are given by that table; D and trimming were obtained from the DNA. The sample shows some 220,000 clones, around 85% of them seen only once. The V and J genes are TRBV24-1 and TRBJ2-5; weak D call: TRBD2 (6 bases). The sample taken for sequencing was PBMCs or T cells enriched from blood (not recorded which). This TCR was sampled from a woman between 50 and 59 years old in a cohort exposed to, infected with or recovered from COVID-19 (not recorded which). CDR3 protein: CATSDLSGSGTQYF. CDR3 sequence (DNA): TGTGCCACCAGTGATTTGAGCGGGTCTGGGACCCAGTACTTC.